Each of the 6 T cell receptor beta chains below was sequenced from the same sample in a study of shared clonotypes between healthy human individuals. Some clones are missing from TCRdb's copy, which holds only in-frame ones; the method was immunoSEQ multiplex PCR. The sample includes about 1.1 million clones, 60% to 80% of them seen just once. Specimen: memory CD4+ T cells from PBMCs. Subset given: CD45RA-negative fraction. The receptor set was obtained from a man in his late teens or twenties in good health. Some clones in this sample may be carry-over from other donors' samples.

The chain uses TRBV6-1 and TRBJ2-2, with 10 nucleotides matching TRBD2. Germline V gene data show CDR1 as MNHNS and CDR2 as SASEGT. CDR3 size: 19 residues. The V segment lost 2 bases and the J segment 1 base; nucleotides outside the gene matches: 10. In DNA form, the CDR3 reads TGTGCCAGCAGTGAACGGATCAGCGGGAGGGCCTGGAACACCGGGGAGCTGTTTTTT. It is translated as CASSERISGRAWNTGELFF.

The chain recombines TRBV7-2 with TRBJ2-6; 7 positions match TRBD1. The germline CDR1 and CDR2 sequences are SGHTA and FQGNSA. Trimming at V came to 2 bases and at J to 0 bases, leaving 7 bases not matched to a gene. The CDR3 is 18 residues long. This chain's CDR3 is CASSLRQGPSSGANVLTF. The CDR3 DNA reads TGTGCCAGCAGCTTAAGACAGGGCCCTTCCTCTGGGGCCAACGTCCTGACTTTC. The entire variable domain, with the rest obtained from reference TRBV7-2 and TRBJ2-6, is as follows: GAGVSQSPSNKVTEKGKDVELRCDPISGHTALYWYRQSLGQGLEFLIYFQGNSAPDKSGLPSDRFSAERTGGSVSTLTIQRTQQEDSAVYLCASSLRQGPSSGANVLTFGAGSRLTVL.

In regard to this clone: The CDR3 ends on some other residue instead of the conserved phenylalanine or tryptophan, so this is likely a read error. The V call is TRBV6-5, the J call TRBJ1-4; no definite D call. Trimming took off 0 bases at V and 9 bases at J, with 14 bases between the two ends. The CDR3 loop spans 15 amino acids. Germline CDR1 and CDR2: MNHEY and SVGAGI. The CDR3 loop reads CASSYSSSTIKKLFL. CDR3 coding DNA: TGTGCCAGCAGTTACTCAAGCTCTACAATAAAAAAACTGTTTCTT.

The chain has TRBV28 and TRBJ2-3; 12 bases are a match to TRBD2. The CDR3 contains 20 residues. Germline V gene data show CDR1 as MDHEN and CDR2 as SYDVKM. Losses at the gene ends were 7 bases for V and 3 bases for J; bases not matched to a gene: 20. CDR3: CASNLGRRASGRARTDTQYF. The CDR3 nucleotides read TGTGCCAGCAACCTAGGAAGACGGGCTAGCGGGAGGGCCCGGACAGATACGCAGTATTTT.

The chain carries TRBV7-9 and TRBJ1-2; 8 positions agree with TRBD1. Germline CDR1 reads SEHNR; CDR2 reads FQNEAQ (reference sequence). The CDR3 is made up of 16 amino acids. With V trimmed by 5 bases and J by 1 base, 9 bases remained unmatched. For the CDR3, the DNA is TGTGCCAGCAGCCCCTCCCCGGGACAGGATAACTATGGCTACACCTTC. Encoded protein: CASSPSPGQDNYGYTF.

Notes on this clone: The junction departs from the called germline gene at one end, perhaps through a read error. In the same sample, other DNA sequences code for this CDR3. This chain links TRBV5-1 with TRBJ2-5; D may be TRBD2 (6 bases). Germline V CDR1 and CDR2: SGHRS, YFSETQ. This CDR3 comprises 14 residues. In nucleotides, the CDR3 is TGCGCCAGCACTTCGGGCTCCGGGGGAGAGACACAGTACTTC. It codes for CASTSGSGGETQYF.